This is a list of T cell receptor beta chains from one sample in a study. TCRdb reprocessed the 5' RACE reads via MiXCR and lists one record per CDR3 protein. The repertoire holds some 45,000 distinct CDR3 sequences, with 28% as singletons. Sample: naive CD4+ T cells sorted from blood. Source of these receptors: a female donor with breast cancer. The CDR3 runs from the conserved cysteine through the conserved F or W. Each record gives: clone size, D gene, V gene, J gene, CDR3 DNA, CDR3 protein. The D gene is left open where the match is weak. Some rows mark clone size as missing; the rest say once, few, many or name a class of expanded clone.

clone_size: NA; d_call: NA; v_call: TRBV10-3; j_call: TRBJ2-1; cdr3_nt: TGTGCCATCAGTGAGGTGCTAGCCGGGGAGCAGTTCTTC; cdr3_aa: CAISEVLAGEQFF
clone_size: NA; d_call: TRBD1; v_call: TRBV7-3; j_call: TRBJ1-1; cdr3_nt: TGTGCCAGCAGCTCCGGGACAGGGGTGACTGAAGCTTTCTTT; cdr3_aa: CASSSGTGVTEAFF
clone_size: NA; d_call: TRBD2; v_call: TRBV20-1; j_call: TRBJ2-2; cdr3_nt: TGCAGTGCTAGAGATTTAACGGGACTAGCGGGAGCCGGGGAGCTGTTTTTT; cdr3_aa: CSARDLTGLAGAGELFF
clone_size: NA; d_call: NA; v_call: TRBV20-1; j_call: TRBJ2-2; cdr3_nt: TGCAGTGCTGCAAACCGACGTGGGACCGGGGAGCTGTTTTTT; cdr3_aa: CSAANRRGTGELFF
clone_size: few; d_call: NA; v_call: TRBV6-5; j_call: TRBJ1-2; cdr3_nt: TGTGCCAGCAGTTACCCGGAAGGGCATGGCTACACCTTC; cdr3_aa: CASSYPEGHGYTF
clone_size: once; d_call: NA; v_call: TRBV20-1; j_call: TRBJ2-6; cdr3_nt: TGCAGTGCTAGAGATTGGGGCTCTAGGGCCAACGTCCTGACTTTC; cdr3_aa: CSARDWGSRANVLTF
clone_size: NA; d_call: NA; v_call: TRBV5-6; j_call: TRBJ1-2; cdr3_nt: TGTGCCAGCAGCTTGGCACTTCTAAGCTCTGGCTACACCTTC; cdr3_aa: CASSLALLSSGYTF
clone_size: few; d_call: TRBD1; v_call: TRBV11-2; j_call: TRBJ2-7; cdr3_nt: TGTGCCAGCAGCCGTACCGGGACAGGGGGCTTCATCCTTATCCACGAGCAGTACTTC; cdr3_aa: CASSRTGTGGFILIHEQYF
clone_size: few; d_call: NA; v_call: TRBV20-1; j_call: TRBJ2-5; cdr3_nt: TGCAGTGCTAGTTTGGTTCTAACCCAAGAGACCCAGTACTTC; cdr3_aa: CSASLVLTQETQYF
clone_size: NA; d_call: NA; v_call: TRBV7-2; j_call: TRBJ1-2; cdr3_nt: TGTGCCAGCAGCTTTAACTATGGCTACACCTTC; cdr3_aa: CASSFNYGYTF
clone_size: few; d_call: NA; v_call: TRBV3-1; j_call: TRBJ1-5; cdr3_nt: TGTGCCAGCAGCGACCGCGCATTCAGCAATCAGCCCCAGCATTTT; cdr3_aa: CASSDRAFSNQPQHF
clone_size: NA; d_call: TRBD2; v_call: TRBV7-2; j_call: TRBJ2-5; cdr3_nt: TGTGCCAGCAGCGCGCAGACTAGCGGGAGAGAGACCCAGTACTTC; cdr3_aa: CASSAQTSGRETQYF
clone_size: few; d_call: NA; v_call: TRBV7-8; j_call: TRBJ2-1; cdr3_nt: TGTGCCAGCAGCTTAGGGCTCGGCGGGATGAATGAGCAGTTCTTC; cdr3_aa: CASSLGLGGMNEQFF
clone_size: NA; d_call: TRBD1; v_call: TRBV11-2; j_call: TRBJ1-1; cdr3_nt: TGTGCCAGCAGTTCTCCGGGACAGTCTGAAGCTTTCTTT; cdr3_aa: CASSSPGQSEAFF
clone_size: NA; d_call: NA; v_call: TRBV7-2; j_call: TRBJ1-1; cdr3_nt: TGTGCCAGCAGCTTACATTTTAGTGAAAATGAAGCTTTCTTT; cdr3_aa: CASSLHFSENEAFF
clone_size: NA; d_call: NA; v_call: TRBV6-1; j_call: TRBJ1-2; cdr3_nt: TGTGCCAGCAGTGAATCTTCTCAGGCATATAGAGCGGCTTATGGCTACACCTTC; cdr3_aa: CASSESSQAYRAAYGYTF
clone_size: few; d_call: TRBD1; v_call: TRBV2; j_call: TRBJ2-7; cdr3_nt: TGTGCCAGCGAGTCGGGACAGGGATTTCGCGGGAGCTCCTACGAGCAGTACTTC; cdr3_aa: CASESGQGFRGSSYEQYF
clone_size: few; d_call: NA; v_call: TRBV6-6; j_call: TRBJ1-1; cdr3_nt: TGTGCCAGCCAGGAGGGGGGAGGAAACACTGAAGCTTTCTTT; cdr3_aa: CASQEGGGNTEAFF
clone_size: NA; d_call: NA; v_call: TRBV7-9; j_call: TRBJ1-5; cdr3_nt: TGTGCCAGCAGCTTAAACGGGTTTCAGCCCCAGCATTTT; cdr3_aa: CASSLNGFQPQHF
clone_size: NA; d_call: TRBD1; v_call: TRBV6-5; j_call: TRBJ1-2; cdr3_nt: TGTGCCAGCAGGCAGGGCTCCAGGGGGCACGGCTACACCTTC; cdr3_aa: CASRQGSRGHGYTF
clone_size: NA; d_call: NA; v_call: TRBV29-1; j_call: TRBJ1-5; cdr3_nt: TGCAGCGTTAGGGACGGAGGGAATCAGCCCCAGCATTTT; cdr3_aa: CSVRDGGNQPQHF
clone_size: NA; d_call: NA; v_call: TRBV27; j_call: TRBJ2-7; cdr3_nt: TGTGCCAGCAGATTACTGGGGGTCTACGAGCAGTACTTC; cdr3_aa: CASRLLGVYEQYF
clone_size: NA; d_call: NA; v_call: TRBV2; j_call: TRBJ2-5; cdr3_nt: TGTGCCAGCAACGTGATAAACCAAGAGACCCAGTACTTC; cdr3_aa: CASNVINQETQYF
clone_size: NA; d_call: TRBD2; v_call: TRBV7-2; j_call: TRBJ2-3; cdr3_nt: TGTGCCAGCAGCTTAGCTAGCGGGAGGGCAGATACGCAGTATTTT; cdr3_aa: CASSLASGRADTQYF
clone_size: NA; d_call: TRBD1; v_call: TRBV12-3/TRBV12-4; j_call: TRBJ2-3; cdr3_nt: TGTGCCAGCAGACCCACAGGGGCAGATACGCAGTATTTT; cdr3_aa: CASRPTGADTQYF
clone_size: NA; d_call: NA; v_call: TRBV5-5; j_call: TRBJ2-7; cdr3_nt: TGTGCCAGCAGCTTGGCTGGGGCTTTCATCTACGAGCAGTACTTC; cdr3_aa: CASSLAGAFIYEQYF
clone_size: few; d_call: TRBD2; v_call: TRBV4-2; j_call: TRBJ2-7; cdr3_nt: TGTGCCAGCGGCCAAGATAGGGCTAGCGGGATGTATAATCAGTACTTC; cdr3_aa: CASGQDRASGMYNQYF
clone_size: few; d_call: NA; v_call: TRBV7-2; j_call: TRBJ1-1; cdr3_nt: TGTGCCAGCAGCTTAGAACCTCGGGGGGGCACTGAAGCTTTCTTT; cdr3_aa: CASSLEPRGGTEAFF
clone_size: few; d_call: NA; v_call: TRBV29-1; j_call: TRBJ1-4; cdr3_nt: TGCAGCGTTGAGGGTCATGAGGAAAAACTGTTTTTT; cdr3_aa: CSVEGHEEKLFF
clone_size: few; d_call: NA; v_call: TRBV7-2; j_call: TRBJ2-3; cdr3_nt: TGTGCCAGCAGCCGCACACAGACAGTCGGACGCACAGATACGCAGTATTTT; cdr3_aa: CASSRTQTVGRTDTQYF
clone_size: once; d_call: TRBD2; v_call: TRBV20-1; j_call: TRBJ2-5; cdr3_nt: TGCAGTGCTAGCGGGACAGGGACTAGCGGGAACCAAGAGACCCAGTACTTC; cdr3_aa: CSASGTGTSGNQETQYF
clone_size: many; d_call: NA; v_call: TRBV4-2; j_call: TRBJ1-1; cdr3_nt: TGTGCCAGCAGCCAAGCCCCAACCACTGAAGCTTTCTTT; cdr3_aa: CASSQAPTTEAFF
clone_size: NA; d_call: TRBD1; v_call: TRBV7-9; j_call: TRBJ2-2; cdr3_nt: TGTGCCAGCAGCAAACCCCTGACAGGGGGCGCCGACGGGGAGCTGTTTTTT; cdr3_aa: CASSKPLTGGADGELFF
clone_size: NA; d_call: NA; v_call: TRBV5-1; j_call: TRBJ1-2; cdr3_nt: TGCGCCAGCAGCTTGGTCGGGGGGCCTGGCTACACCTTC; cdr3_aa: CASSLVGGPGYTF
clone_size: once; d_call: NA; v_call: TRBV7-3; j_call: TRBJ2-7; cdr3_nt: TGTGCCAGCAGCGTAGAGCCGGGACTCATTTACGAGCAGTACTTC; cdr3_aa: CASSVEPGLIYEQYF
clone_size: NA; d_call: TRBD2; v_call: TRBV15; j_call: TRBJ2-1; cdr3_nt: TGTGCCACCAGCAGAGTGCGCGGGAGGGCAAATGAGCAGTTCTTC; cdr3_aa: CATSRVRGRANEQFF
clone_size: NA; d_call: TRBD1; v_call: TRBV9; j_call: TRBJ2-1; cdr3_nt: TGTGCCAGCAGTAGACAGGGGTCCTACAATGAGCAGTTCTTC; cdr3_aa: CASSRQGSYNEQFF
clone_size: NA; d_call: NA; v_call: TRBV6-6; j_call: TRBJ1-3; cdr3_nt: TGTGCCAGCAGCCCCGGCCGGTGGAACTCTGGAAACACCATATATTTT; cdr3_aa: CASSPGRWNSGNTIYF
clone_size: medium-sized; d_call: NA; v_call: TRBV2; j_call: TRBJ2-7; cdr3_nt: TGTGCCAGCAGTGTCCTTGACAGGAAAATATCCTACGAGCAGTACTTC; cdr3_aa: CASSVLDRKISYEQYF
clone_size: NA; d_call: TRBD1; v_call: TRBV28; j_call: TRBJ2-7; cdr3_nt: TGTGCCAGCAATACTCCGGGACAGGGTTACGAGCAGTACTTC; cdr3_aa: CASNTPGQGYEQYF
clone_size: NA; d_call: NA; v_call: TRBV3-1; j_call: TRBJ1-6; cdr3_nt: TGTGCCAGCAGCCAAGGGTTGGGGTGGCGCAATTCACCCCTCCACTTT; cdr3_aa: CASSQGLGWRNSPLHF
clone_size: NA; d_call: TRBD1; v_call: TRBV7-9; j_call: TRBJ1-4; cdr3_nt: TGTGCCAGCAGCTCGACAGGGGTTGAAAAACTGTTTTTT; cdr3_aa: CASSSTGVEKLFF